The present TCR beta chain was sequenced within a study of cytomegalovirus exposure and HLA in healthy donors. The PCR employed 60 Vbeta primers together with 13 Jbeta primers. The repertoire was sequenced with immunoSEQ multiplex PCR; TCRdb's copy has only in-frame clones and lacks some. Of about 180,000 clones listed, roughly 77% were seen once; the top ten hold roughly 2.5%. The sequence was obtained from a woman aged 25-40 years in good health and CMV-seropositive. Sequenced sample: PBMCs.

Here the CDR3 reads CASSLGGPVTEAFF. The CDR3 nucleotides are TGTGCCAGCAGTTTGGGGGGTCCGGTCACTGAAGCTTTCTTT. The J gene is TRBJ1-1, the V gene TRBV27; D is possibly TRBD1 (5 bases). Per germline, CDR1 MNHEY and CDR2 SMNVEV (reference sequence). The length of the CDR3 is 14 residues. V gave up 3 bases and J gave up 4 bases, with 12 bases separating them.